Below are 26 T cell receptor beta chains sequenced from a single sample in a study of identical twins. TCRdb re-analysed the 5' RACE reads in MiXCR, keeping a single row per CDR3 protein. Here the sample spans about 190,000 distinct CDR3 sequences, around a sixth being singletons. These data were likewise used in another study, on T cells expressing NK-cell markers.

Specimen: CD8+ T cells sorted from blood. The source is a woman under 30 in good health.

There are a few counts of this clonotype. The chain employs TRBV2 and TRBJ2-1, with TRBD2 identical over 9 bases. The V and J ends lost 5 bases and 5 bases, in that order; junction bases with no gene match: 10. CDR3 size: 16 residues. The germline gives CDR1 SNHLY, CDR2 FYNNEI. The CDR3 coding sequence is TGTGCCAGCAGTCCCCTCGCGGGGGGGACTCACAATGAGCAGTTCTTC. This sequence encodes CASSPLAGGTHNEQFF. The whole variable domain, remainder taken from reference TRBV2 and TRBJ2-1, is EPEVTQTPSHQVTQMGQEVILRCVPISNHLYFYWYRQILGQKVEFLVSFYNNEISEKSEIFDDQFSVERPDGSNFTLKIRSTKLEDSAMYFCASSPLAGGTHNEQFFGPGTRLTVL.

This clonotype was seen only a few times. V is TRBV15 and J is TRBJ1-1, with D uncertain. V dropped 5 bases and J dropped 2 bases, with 9 bases sitting between them. Germline CDR1 reads LNHNV; CDR2 reads YYDKDF (reference sequence). The CDR3 runs to 13 residues. CDR3 nucleotide sequence: TGTGCCACCAGCCGAAACACAAACACTGAAGCTTTCTTT. It yields the protein CATSRNTNTEAFF.

A few counts support this clonotype. This chain uses TRBV9 with TRBJ2-1; D is unclear. V shed 1 base and J shed 6 bases, with 11 bases lying between them. The length of the CDR3 is 14 residues. Germline V gives CDR1 SGDLS, CDR2 YYNGEE. The DNA for the CDR3 is TGTGCCAGCAGCGTACGCCCTTGGTTCAATGAGCAGTTCTTC. Translation gives CASSVRPWFNEQFF.

This rearrangement joins TRBV29-1 to TRBJ1-1, with D maybe TRBD1 (5 bases). The CDR3 contains 16 residues. Germline-derived CDR1 and CDR2 are SQVTM and ANQGSEA. Trimming removed 4 bases from V and 6 bases from J, with 24 bases in between. In nucleotides, the CDR3 is TGCAGCGTTGTTGATCAGGGAAATGTACCCCCCGCTGAAGCTTTCTTT. It is translated as CSVVDQGNVPPAEAFF.

V and J are TRBV7-2 and TRBJ2-7, with 8 bases matching TRBD2. The J segment lost 0 bases and the V segment lost 1 base, leaving 2 bases of the junction unmatched. This CDR3 has 15 residues. Germline CDR1 and CDR2: SGHTA and FQGNSA. The CDR3 loop reads CASSLETSASYEQYF. The CDR3 DNA sequence: TGTGCCAGCAGCTTAGAGACTAGCGCCTCCTACGAGCAGTACTTC.

This clonotype was seen more than once but under ten times. J is TRBJ1-1 and V is TRBV7-9; 7 nucleotides agree with TRBD1. Germline V gives CDR1 SEHNR, CDR2 FQNEAQ (reference sequence). The junction had 12 bases not matched to a gene; V was cut back by 4 bases and J by 7 bases. The CDR3 runs 15 residues. The CDR3 sequence: CASSSPEGQIFEAFF. The DNA for the CDR3 is TGTGCCAGCAGCTCCCCGGAGGGACAGATATTTGAAGCTTTCTTT.

This clonotype was found a few times. V is TRBV27 and J is TRBJ1-1, with D possibly being TRBD1 (5 bases). Between the trimmed V and J ends, which lost 5 bases and 0 bases, there was a span of 13 bases. The CDR3 runs 15 residues. Germline V gene lookup returns CDR1 MNHEY and CDR2 SMNVEV (reference sequence). CDR3 sequence (DNA): TGTGCCAGCAGTGGAAGAACAGGTATGAACACTGAAGCTTTCTTT. This gives the protein CASSGRTGMNTEAFF.

This clonotype was counted between two and nine times. The chain links TRBV6-5 to TRBJ2-3; 10 nucleotides agree with TRBD2. Germline values: CDR1 MNHEY, CDR2 SVGAGI. The CDR3 covers 16 residues. V was pared by 0 bases and J by 4 bases, with 4 bases of the junction left unmatched. The CDR3 is CASSYSKREGADTQYF. CDR3 DNA sequence: TGTGCCAGCAGTTACTCAAAGCGGGAGGGCGCAGATACGCAGTATTTT.

This rearrangement joins TRBV25-1 to TRBJ2-1; D remains unclear. The V end lost 3 bases, the J end lost 1 base, and 10 bases lay between the germline ends. Germline V gene lookup returns CDR1 MGHDK and CDR2 SYGVNS. This CDR3 region has 15 residues. CDR3 in amino acids: CASSDPVQSYNEQFF. The CDR3 DNA sequence: TGTGCCAGCAGTGACCCAGTTCAATCCTACAATGAGCAGTTCTTC.

This clonotype was counted between two and nine times. The chain is built from TRBV9 and TRBJ1-6, with a weak D call TRBD1 (5 bases). V dropped 0 bases and J dropped 10 bases, with 8 bases sitting between them. The CDR3 is 13 amino acids. CDR1 is SGDLS and CDR2 is YYNGEE in the germline V gene. CDR3 loop: CASSVEGESPLHF. CDR3 nucleotides: TGTGCCAGCAGCGTAGAAGGGGAATCACCCCTCCACTTT. The complete variable domain, with remaining parts taken from reference TRBV9 and TRBJ1-6, reads DSGVTQTPKHLITATGQRVTLRCSPRSGDLSVYWYQQSLDQGLQFLIQYYNGEERAKGNILERFSAQQFPDLHSELNLSSLELGDSALYFCASSVEGESPLHFGNGTRLTVT.

This clonotype came up many times. V and J are TRBV20-1 and TRBJ2-7; D is tentatively TRBD1 or TRBD2 (5 bases each). There are 15 residues in the CDR3. Germline V CDR1 and CDR2: DFQATT, SNEGSKA (reference sequence). V lost 3 bases and J lost 4, with 19 bases in between. The CDR3 spells CSASSRSGAVYEQYF. The CDR3 bases are TGCAGTGCTAGTTCTCGTTCCGGGGCGGTATACGAGCAGTACTTC.

This clonotype was detected only a few times. The gene calls are TRBV7-9 and TRBJ1-5; D ambiguous. The CDR3 has 15 amino acids. V lost 7 bases to trimming and J lost 3 bases, with 16 bases between them. Germline V gene lookup returns CDR1 SEHNR and CDR2 FQNEAQ (reference sequence). CDR3 protein: CASTYPKGYNQPQHF. CDR3 DNA sequence: TGTGCCAGCACCTACCCCAAGGGCTACAATCAGCCCCAGCATTTT.

This clonotype has a handful of counts. The V and J genes are TRBV12-5 and TRBJ2-5, with 10 nucleotides matching TRBD2. With V trimmed by 0 bases and J by 4 bases, 2 bases remained unmatched. CDR3 size: 15 residues. The germline V gene encodes CDR1 LGHNT and CDR2 FRNRAP. CDR3 sequence reads: CASGLVGLAPETQYF. CDR3 sequence (DNA): TGTGCTAGTGGTTTGGTGGGACTAGCGCCAGAGACCCAGTACTTC. Full variable domain (remainder filled in from reference TRBV12-5 and TRBJ2-5): DARVTQTPRHKVTEMGQEVTMRCQPILGHNTVFWYRQTMMQGLELLAYFRNRAPLDDSGMPKDRFSAEMPDATLATLKIQPSEPRDSAVYFCASGLVGLAPETQYFGPGTRLLVL.

This clonotype was observed a handful of times. This chain links TRBV7-9 with TRBJ2-1, with D possibly called TRBD1 or TRBD2 (5 bases each). The V and J ends lost 1 base and 10 bases respectively, with 14 bases between them. This CDR3 is 14 amino acids long. CDR1 SEHNR and CDR2 FQNEAQ come from the germline V gene (reference sequence). The CDR3 nucleotides read TGTGCCAGCAGCTTAGTACAGGCCTCGGGGGAGCAGTTCTTC. Translated, it gives CASSLVQASGEQFF. Full variable domain (remainder filled in from reference TRBV7-9 and TRBJ2-1): DTGVSQNPRHKITKRGQNVTFRCDPISEHNRLYWYRQTLGQGPEFLTYFQNEAQLEKSRLLSDRFSAERPKGSFSTLEIQRTEQGDSAMYLCASSLVQASGEQFFGPGTRLTVL.

The chain carries TRBV11-2 and TRBJ2-4, with 12 bases matching TRBD2. J lost 9 bases, V lost 6 bases, and 12 bases had no gene match. CDR3 length: 16 residues. Germline values: CDR1 SGHAT, CDR2 FQNNGV. The DNA of the CDR3 is TGTGCCAGCAGGACTCTAGCGGGGGGGCAGCAGGGCATTCAGTACTTC. Translation: CASRTLAGGQQGIQYF.

This clonotype was seen a handful of times. The chain is built from TRBV2 and TRBJ1-2; a possible D gene is TRBD1 (6 bases). Trimming shortened V by 1 base and J by 8 bases, and 11 bases separated the two germline ends. The length of the CDR3 is 13 residues. CDR1 SNHLY and CDR2 FYNNEI come from the germline V gene. This chain's CDR3 is CASSEGGAYGYTF. CDR3 DNA: TGTGCCAGCAGTGAAGGGGGGGCATACGGCTACACCTTC.

J is TRBJ2-3 and V is TRBV15; 8 bases align to TRBD2. Germline CDR1 LNHNV, CDR2 YYDKDF (reference sequence). The CDR3 covers 14 residues. V dropped 11 bases and J dropped 1; count of bases not matched to a gene: 8. CDR3 amino acids: CAAGGFVGTDTQYF. CDR3 DNA sequence: TGTGCCGCGGGGGGCTTTGTTGGCACAGATACGCAGTATTTT.

The rearrangement joins TRBV7-8 to TRBJ2-7; D gene uncertain. V gave up 2 bases and J gave up 2 bases, with 4 bases separating them. Germline CDR1 is SGHVS and CDR2 is FQNEAQ. This CDR3 is built from 12 residues. CDR3 in DNA: TGTGCCAGCAGCTTATTTCCCTACGAGCAGTACTTC. Protein: CASSLFPYEQYF.

This clonotype was found a few times. V and J are TRBV5-8 and TRBJ2-1; possibly TRBD1 for D (6 bases). Trimming removed 2 bases from V and 0 bases from J, with 9 bases in between. Germline loops: CDR1 SGHTS, CDR2 YDEGEE. The CDR3 length is 15 residues. DNA for the CDR3: TGTGCCAGCAGCTTCGGACAGAGCTCCTACAATGAGCAGTTCTTC. Protein sequence: CASSFGQSSYNEQFF.

The V gene is TRBV29-1, the J gene TRBJ1-5, with D uncertain. V lost 0 bases, J lost 12 bases, and 12 bases lay in between. The CDR3 length is 12 residues. Germline CDR1 is SQVTM and CDR2 is ANQGSEA. CDR3 bases: TGCAGCGTTGAAGATGGAGGGTTGTTCCAGCATTTT. This codes for CSVEDGGLFQHF.

This clonotype was detected only a few times. V gene TRBV7-8 combines with J gene TRBJ2-1; either TRBD1 or TRBD2 may supply D (5 bases each). The CDR3 is 15 residues long. Germline V gene lookup returns CDR1 SGHVS and CDR2 FQNEAQ. Deletions cut 5 bases from V and 2 bases from J, with 13 bases between. This CDR3 is CASSKGTSTYNEQFF. In DNA form, the CDR3 reads TGTGCCAGCAGCAAGGGGACGTCCACCTACAATGAGCAGTTCTTC.

This chain uses TRBV19 with TRBJ2-7; D is perhaps TRBD2 (6 bases). The V and J ends lost 6 bases and 2 bases respectively, with 17 bases between them. Germline assignment: CDR1 LNHDA and CDR2 SQIVND (reference sequence). The CDR3 length is 15 residues. The CDR3 DNA reads TGTGCCAGTAGGACCCGGGACTCAGGACCCTACGAGCAGTACTTC. Its protein product is CASRTRDSGPYEQYF.

A few counts support this clonotype. The chain links TRBV7-9 to TRBJ2-2; D is undetermined. Germline V CDR1 and CDR2: SEHNR, FQNEAQ (reference sequence). The V and J ends lost 3 bases and 7 bases respectively, with 6 bases between them. The CDR3 totals 12 residues. The CDR3 DNA reads as TGTGCCAGCAGCTTCGTTGGCGGGGAGCTGTTTTTT. The encoded protein is CASSFVGGELFF.

This clonotype was found many times. The chain couples TRBV29-1 to TRBJ2-7, with D possibly TRBD1 on 6 matching bases. Trimming pared 1 base from V and 3 bases from J, leaving 13 bases between. CDR1 SQVTM and CDR2 ANQGSEA come from the germline V gene. The CDR3 length is 14 residues. The CDR3 DNA follows: TGCAGCGTTGAAGGGGTGACAGGCTACTACGAGCAGTACTTC. Its protein is CSVEGVTGYYEQYF.

The chain has TRBV7-9 and TRBJ2-1, with D perhaps matching TRBD2 (5 bases). V dropped 8 bases and J dropped 4 bases, with 18 bases sitting between them. This CDR3 contains 15 residues. Germline-derived CDR1 and CDR2 are SEHNR and FQNEAQ (reference sequence). The CDR3 region is CASALTPGTYNEQFF. The CDR3 DNA is TGTGCCAGCGCTCTGACGCCGGGAACTTACAATGAGCAGTTCTTC.

The sample holds many counts of this clonotype. The chain uses TRBV27 and TRBJ2-7, with D possibly being TRBD1 or TRBD2 (5 bases each). The V gene's germline CDR1 is MNHEY and CDR2 SMNVEV (reference sequence). The V end was cut by 2 bases, the J end by 3 bases, with 8 bases between. This CDR3 is 13 amino acids long. DNA for the CDR3: TGTGCCAGCAGTTTAAGGGGAGACTACGAGCAGTACTTC. Encoded protein: CASSLRGDYEQYF.